This T cell receptor (beta chain) stems from a study of T cell responses to AZD1222 COVID-19 vaccine. TCRdb keeps only in-frame clones here, not all; method: immunoSEQ multiplex PCR. This sample yields 120,000 or so clones, of which 80% to 95% are seen a single time; about 4.2% belongs to the top ten. This CDR3 spans 18 amino acids. Trimming shortened V by 0 bases and J by 3 bases, and 19 bases separated the two germline ends. CDR1 LGHNA and CDR2 YNFKEQ come from the germline V gene. The input for sequencing was peripheral blood, taken on day 0 of MenACWY control vaccination. The genes are TRBV4-2 and TRBJ2-3; D tentatively reads TRBD1 or TRBD2 (6 bases each). The receptor was derived from an adult in good health. The CDR3 DNA reads TGTGCCAGCAGCCAAGATCCAGGGGACTGGGAACAAACAGATACGCAGTATTTT. It yields the protein CASSQDPGDWEQTDTQYF.